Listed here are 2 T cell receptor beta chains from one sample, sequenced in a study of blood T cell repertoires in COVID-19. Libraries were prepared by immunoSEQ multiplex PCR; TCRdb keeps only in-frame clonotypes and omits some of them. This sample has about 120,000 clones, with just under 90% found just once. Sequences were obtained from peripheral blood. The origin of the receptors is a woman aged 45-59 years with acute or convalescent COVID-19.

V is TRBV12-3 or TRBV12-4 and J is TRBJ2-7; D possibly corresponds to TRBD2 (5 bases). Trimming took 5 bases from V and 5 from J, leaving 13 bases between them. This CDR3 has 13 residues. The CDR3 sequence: CASSPGIGDEQYF. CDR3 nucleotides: TGTGCCAGCAGTCCCGGAATCGGGGACGAGCAGTACTTC.

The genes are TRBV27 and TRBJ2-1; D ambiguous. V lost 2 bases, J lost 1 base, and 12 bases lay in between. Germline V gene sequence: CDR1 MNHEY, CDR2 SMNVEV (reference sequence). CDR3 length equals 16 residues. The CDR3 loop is CASSLPGPWSYNEQFF. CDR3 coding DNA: TGTGCCAGCAGTTTACCAGGTCCGTGGTCCTACAATGAGCAGTTCTTC.